These 23 T cell receptor beta chains were sequenced from one sample in a study of response to subunit inactivated influenza vaccine (dated by TCRdb to about 2018). The protocol used for the library was RT-PCR. Instrument used: Illumina HiSeq 2500. TCRdb applied fastp at Q25 and MiXCR to the public reads, then kept only in-frame beta chains. One record per CDR3 amino acid sequence lists the most common genes and DNA. A total of over 750,000 distinct CDR3 sequences appear in this sample, 20% to 25% of them only once. Around 9.6% of the sample goes to the ten largest clones. Sequenced material: PBMCs from blood, taken roughly 5 days after vaccination. The receptors here all came from a man in his fifties who received an inactivated influenza vaccine. Donor details come from another sample of the same person, matched by shared clones.

The chain joins TRBV6-2 or TRBV6-3 to TRBJ2-3, with D possibly being TRBD2 (5 bases). Germline V CDR1 and CDR2: MNHEY, SVGEGT. Trimming pared 6 bases from V and 2 bases from J, leaving 15 bases between. This CDR3 is 15 amino acids long. The CDR3 reads CASSELGPITDTQYF. CDR3 bases: TGTGCCAGCAGCGAACTAGGCCCGATCACAGATACGCAGTATTTT.

This CDR3 is CASSYGGTGVADTQYF. As DNA, the CDR3 is TGTGCCAGCAGTTACGGCGGGACAGGGGTCGCAGATACGCAGTATTTT. The chain combines TRBV6-5 with TRBJ2-3, with 10 bases fitting TRBD1. Germline values: CDR1 MNHEY, CDR2 SVGAGI. V trimming: 2 bases; J trimming: 4 bases; junction bases outside the gene matches: 6. The CDR3 contains 16 residues.

The rearrangement uses TRBV30 and TRBJ1-2; 7 bases are a match to TRBD1. The CDR3 extends over 14 amino acids. After removal of 4 bases from V and 4 bases from J, the junction contained 9 bases not matched to a gene. Germline CDR1 reads GTSNPN; CDR2 reads SVGIG (reference sequence). CDR3 in amino acids: CAWTTQGMGYGYTF. CDR3 DNA: TGTGCCTGGACGACACAGGGGATGGGCTATGGCTACACCTTC.

This clonotype was seen repeatedly, ten times or more. The rearrangement uses TRBV5-1 and TRBJ2-1; 9 bases align to TRBD1. Germline trimming cut 3 bases from V and 5 bases from J; bases unmatched to any gene: 6. Germline CDR1 reads SGHRS; CDR2 reads YFSETQ. This CDR3 comprises 15 residues. CDR3 protein: CASSWAQGANNEQFF. CDR3 nucleotides: TGCGCCAGCAGCTGGGCACAGGGGGCCAACAATGAGCAGTTCTTC.

The chain uses TRBV12-3 or TRBV12-4 and TRBJ1-3; no clear D gene. This CDR3 region has 14 residues. Trimming removed 4 bases at V and 0 bases at J, with 7 bases between. The CDR3 is CASSSHISGNTIYF. CDR3 bases: TGTGCCAGCAGTTCACATATCTCTGGAAACACCATATATTTT.

The chain combines TRBV11-1 with TRBJ2-4; tentative D call: TRBD1 (7 bases). The CDR3 spans 19 residues. V was cut by 3 bases and J by 0 bases, with 21 bases left in between. Germline-derived CDR1 and CDR2 are SGHAT and FQDESV (reference sequence). In nucleotides, the CDR3 is TGTGCCAGCAGCTTCGGAGGGACAGAGACACAATTAGCCAAAAACATTCAGTACTTC. As protein: CASSFGGTETQLAKNIQYF.

This sequence joins TRBV4-2 and TRBJ2-7; 9 bases fit TRBD1. J was trimmed by 6 bases and V by 3 bases; bases with no gene match: 6. Germline V gives CDR1 LGHNA, CDR2 YNFKEQ. The CDR3 consists of 14 residues. CDR3 in amino acids: CASSQGGQGSEQYF. The CDR3 DNA reads as TGTGCCAGCAGCCAGGGCGGACAGGGGTCCGAGCAGTACTTC.

The chain is built from TRBV7-2 and TRBJ2-7; weak D call: TRBD2 (5 bases). The CDR3 contains 16 residues. Germline V gene lookup returns CDR1 SGHTA and CDR2 FQGNSA. V lost 5 bases and J 3 bases, leaving 20 bases between the germline ends. The CDR3 reads CASSPEAGGSFYEQYF. The CDR3 DNA sequence: TGTGCCAGCAGCCCGGAGGCGGGCGGATCTTTCTACGAGCAGTACTTC.

This clonotype was seen only a few times. The chain employs TRBV29-1 and TRBJ2-6; the D is unclear. This CDR3 comprises 14 residues. V shed 5 bases and J shed 0 bases, with 8 bases lying between them. From germline, CDR1 is SQVTM and CDR2 ANQGSEA. Written as DNA, the CDR3 is TGCAGCGTTCGACCGGACTCTGGGGCCAACGTCCTGACTTTC. Amino acid sequence: CSVRPDSGANVLTF.

A few counts support this clonotype. The chain uses TRBV4-2 and TRBJ2-3, with 15 bases matching TRBD2. CDR3 length equals 19 residues. From germline, CDR1 is LGHNA and CDR2 YNFKEQ. Unmatched junction bases numbered 4, after V lost 0 bases and J lost 0 bases. CDR3 residues: CASSQDGLAGGGSTDTQYF. The CDR3 DNA follows: TGTGCCAGCAGCCAAGATGGACTAGCGGGAGGGGGGAGCACAGATACGCAGTATTTT.

This clonotype was detected only a few times. The J gene is TRBJ2-1, the V gene TRBV6-2 or TRBV6-3; D gene uncertain. V was clipped by 6 bases and J by 9 bases, with 12 bases between them. Germline V gene sequence: CDR1 MNHEY, CDR2 SVGEGT. The CDR3 runs to 12 residues. For the CDR3, the DNA is TGTGCCAGCAGCCCCGCGGATCGTGAGCAGTTCTTC. The encoded protein is CASSPADREQFF.

Only a few counts were recorded for this clonotype. The chain combines TRBV28 with TRBJ1-1; TRBD1 matches at 10 bases. Trimming took 10 bases from V and 4 from J; bases not matched to a gene: 6. The CDR3 is 13 amino acids. CDR1 MDHEN and CDR2 SYDVKM come from the germline V gene. Written as DNA, the CDR3 is TGTGCCATAGGGACAGGGGATGTCACTGAAGCTTTCTTT. Protein sequence: CAIGTGDVTEAFF.

J is TRBJ1-5 and V is TRBV11-2, with a weak D call TRBD1 (5 bases). The CDR3 spans 15 residues. Looked up from germline, CDR1 is SGHAT and CDR2 is FQNNGV. Deletions cut 3 bases from V and 3 bases from J, with 12 bases between. Here the CDR3 reads CASSLGTGINQPQHF. The CDR3 DNA reads TGTGCCAGCAGCTTGGGGACGGGAATCAATCAGCCCCAGCATTTT.

This clonotype was counted only a few times. The rearrangement links TRBV6-1 to TRBJ2-7, with 9 nucleotides matching TRBD2. V lost 6 bases to trimming and J lost 2 bases; unmatched junction nucleotides: 14. This CDR3 contains 17 residues. Germline assignment: CDR1 MNHNS and CDR2 SASEGT. DNA for the CDR3: TGTGCCAGCAGCTTCCTAACGGTAGCGGGAGATCCCTACGAGCAGTACTTC. Its protein product is CASSFLTVAGDPYEQYF.

The chain recombines TRBV2 with TRBJ2-1; 9 bases align to TRBD1. The CDR3 loop spans 16 amino acids. V lost 2 bases to trimming and J lost 2 bases; unmatched junction nucleotides: 4. Germline lookup yields CDR1 SNHLY and CDR2 FYNNEI. For the CDR3, the DNA is TGTGCCAGCAGTGAACGAGGACAGGGGACCTACAATGAGCAGTTCTTC. Its protein product is CASSERGQGTYNEQFF.

The chain links TRBV20-1 to TRBJ1-4, with 9 bases identical to TRBD1. V shed 6 bases, J shed 0 bases, and the junction held 14 bases outside the gene matches. Germline V gene data show CDR1 as DFQATT and CDR2 as SNEGSKA (reference sequence). The CDR3 sequence is 18 residues long. CDR3 nucleotides: TGCAGTGCGCATACCGGGACAGGGAGGTGGGCAACTAATGAAAAACTGTTTTTT. Translation: CSAHTGTGRWATNEKLFF.

This clonotype was picked up a small number of times. The V gene is TRBV5-6, the J gene TRBJ2-3; perhaps D is TRBD1 or TRBD2 (5 bases each). The ends were cut back, 5 bases at V and 9 bases at J, with 13 bases in the middle. CDR3 size: 12 residues. Germline values: CDR1 SGHDT, CDR2 YYEEEE. The CDR3 spells CASRTGPSTQYF. DNA of the CDR3: TGTGCCAGCAGAACGGGACCCAGCACGCAGTATTTT.

This clonotype was recorded a few times. The gene calls are TRBV6-5 and TRBJ2-1; D gene uncertain. The V and J ends lost 0 bases and 3 bases respectively, with 9 bases between them. CDR1 is MNHEY and CDR2 is SVGAGI in the germline V gene. This CDR3 is built from 15 residues. The chain's CDR3 is CASSYSEGFYNEQFF. The CDR3 DNA is TGTGCCAGCAGTTACTCGGAAGGGTTCTACAATGAGCAGTTCTTC.

This clonotype was seen more than once but under ten times. This chain joins TRBV12-3 or TRBV12-4 and TRBJ2-7, with D perhaps TRBD1 or TRBD2 (6 bases each). With 6 bases removed from V and 5 bases from J, the gap between germline ends came to 23 bases. This CDR3 region has 16 residues. DNA for the CDR3: TGTGCCAGCAGACTAGCCCTGGGTGGGGGCAGGGACGAGCAGTACTTC. Protein product: CASRLALGGGRDEQYF.

The V and J genes are TRBV29-1 and TRBJ2-3; D perhaps matches TRBD2 (5 bases). This CDR3 spans 13 amino acids. V lost 4 bases, J lost 1 base, and 9 bases lay in between. Looked up from germline, CDR1 is SQVTM and CDR2 is ANQGSEA. In nucleotides, the CDR3 is TGCAGCGTTGGTCCGAGGGGCACAGATACGCAGTATTTT. It specifies CSVGPRGTDTQYF.

This chain joins TRBV6-1 and TRBJ1-2, with D possibly being TRBD1 (6 bases). The V gene's germline CDR1 is MNHNS and CDR2 SASEGT. This CDR3 is built from 15 residues. V lost 6 bases to trimming and J lost 4 bases, with 18 bases between them. CDR3 sequence reads: CASRRQVAESYGYTF. CDR3 nucleotide sequence: TGTGCCAGCAGAAGACAGGTCGCTGAGTCCTATGGCTACACCTTC.

The chain employs TRBV30 and TRBJ1-1; no clear D. V was shortened by 2 bases and J by 6 bases, with 7 bases between the two germline ends. Germline CDR1 reads GTSNPN; CDR2 reads SVGIG (reference sequence). This CDR3 comprises 11 residues. DNA of the CDR3: TGTGCCTGGAGTTGGTCTGCTGAAGCTTTCTTT. Amino acids: CAWSWSAEAFF. Drawing the rest from reference TRBV30 and TRBJ1-1, the complete variable domain is SQTIHQWPATLVQPVGSPLSLECTVEGTSNPNLYWYRQAAGRGLQLLFYSVGIGQISSEVPQNLSASRPQDRQFILSSKKLLLSDSGFYLCAWSWSAEAFFGQGTRLTVV.

The chain recombines TRBV10-3 with TRBJ2-5; 7 bases align to TRBD2. The ends lost 5 bases at V and 4 bases at J; junction bases unmatched: 10. The CDR3 covers 15 residues. Germline CDR1 is ENHRY and CDR2 is SYGVKD. Here the CDR3 DNA reads TGTGCCATCAGTCCCGCGAGCGGGACGGGAGAGACCCAGTACTTC. It codes for CAISPASGTGETQYF.